The 21 T cell receptor beta chains listed next were all sequenced from one sample in a study of vaccination and CD4 T cells after COVID-19. MiXCR was run by TCRdb on the PCR reads, yielding one entry per CDR3 protein. This table holds roughly 25,000 distinct CDR3 sequences, under 60% found once. Source: CD4+ T cells from blood, taken before SARS-CoV-2 vaccination. These TCRs come from a human donor who had recovered from COVID-19.

The chain links TRBV10-3 to TRBJ2-2; D is unresolved. Per germline, CDR1 ENHRY and CDR2 SYGVKD. The CDR3 has 11 residues. V was cut by 2 bases and J by 5 bases, with 0 bases left in between. CDR3 DNA: TGTGCCATCAGTGAGACCGGGGAGCTGTTTTTT. Amino acid sequence: CAISETGELFF.

This clonotype showed up just once. The rearrangement joins TRBV6-5 to TRBJ2-3, with 7 bases that match TRBD2. The CDR3 covers 13 residues. The V segment lost 4 bases and the J segment 6 bases; nucleotides outside the gene matches: 4. CDR1 MNHEY and CDR2 SVGAGI come from the germline V gene. CDR3 sequence reads: CASSWTSWDTQYF. As DNA, the CDR3 is TGTGCCAGCAGTTGGACTAGTTGGGATACGCAGTATTTT.

This clonotype was detected a few times. This chain uses TRBV20-1 with TRBJ2-2; weak D call: TRBD1 (5 bases). There are 13 residues in the CDR3. Between the trimmed V and J ends, which lost 6 bases and 4 bases, there was a span of 12 bases. CDR1 is DFQATT and CDR2 is SNEGSKA in the germline V gene (reference sequence). The CDR3 DNA reads as TGCAGTGCCCAGTCAGGGATCACCGGGGAGCTGTTTTTT. This encodes CSAQSGITGELFF.

This clonotype has only a few counts. The V call is TRBV6-2 or TRBV6-3, the J call TRBJ1-2; 7 positions agree with TRBD1. The junction had 2 bases not matched to a gene; V was cut back by 2 bases and J by 2 bases. The CDR3 runs 14 residues. Germline values: CDR1 MNHEY, CDR2 SVGEGT. CDR3 loop: CASSYGTANYGYTF. DNA of the CDR3: TGTGCCAGCAGTTACGGGACAGCAAACTATGGCTACACCTTC.

In its sample, this clonotype ranks as medium-sized. The J gene is TRBJ1-2, the V gene TRBV7-2; 7 bases line up with TRBD1. This CDR3 is 15 amino acids long. The germline CDR1 and CDR2 sequences are SGHTA and FQGNSA. V was pared by 5 bases and J by 5 bases, with 11 bases of the junction left unmatched. CDR3 protein: CASSEDRASLYGYTF. CDR3 in DNA: TGTGCCAGCAGCGAAGACAGGGCTTCCCTTTATGGCTACACCTTC.

This chain connects TRBV10-3 to TRBJ1-2; TRBD1 aligns across 8 bases. The J segment lost 6 bases and the V segment lost 6 bases, leaving 12 bases of the junction unmatched. The CDR3 length is 15 residues. Germline loops: CDR1 ENHRY, CDR2 SYGVKD. CDR3 region: CAISYRTDRVNGYTF. The DNA of the CDR3 is TGTGCCATCAGCTACAGAACGGACAGGGTAAATGGCTACACCTTC.

The chain recombines TRBV19 with TRBJ2-7; either TRBD1 or TRBD2 may fit D (5 bases each). Trimming removed 5 bases from V and 4 bases from J, with 18 bases in between. The CDR3 extends over 15 amino acids. In germline, CDR1 is LNHDA, CDR2 SQIVND (reference sequence). The CDR3 loop reads CASSDRGTRGYEQYF. CDR3 nucleotide sequence: TGTGCCAGTAGTGACCGAGGGACCCGTGGTTACGAGCAGTACTTC.

This clonotype was seen a few times. V is TRBV7-9 and J is TRBJ2-7; TRBD2 matches at 11 bases. The CDR3 loop spans 15 amino acids. The germline V gene has CDR1 SEHNR and CDR2 FQNEAQ (reference sequence). After removal of 4 bases from V and 2 bases from J, the junction contained 4 bases not matched to a gene. The CDR3: CASSSLAGGPYEQYF. The CDR3 nucleotides are TGTGCCAGCAGCTCGTTAGCGGGAGGGCCCTACGAGCAGTACTTC. Full variable domain (remainder filled in from reference TRBV7-9 and TRBJ2-7): DTGVSQNPRHKITKRGQNVTFRCDPISEHNRLYWYRQTLGQGPEFLTYFQNEAQLEKSRLLSDRFSAERPKGSFSTLEIQRTEQGDSAMYLCASSSLAGGPYEQYFGPGTRLTVT.

This clonotype was found a few times. The chain has TRBV2 and TRBJ2-3; the match to TRBD2 covers 10 bases. The germline V gene encodes CDR1 SNHLY and CDR2 FYNNEI. The CDR3 is made up of 16 amino acids. Trimming cost V 4 bases and J 5 bases; bases outside gene matches: 9. The CDR3 region has the DNA TGTGCCAGCAGTGTCAATCTAGCGGGAGTGGTAGATACGCAGTATTTT. This translates into CASSVNLAGVVDTQYF.

J is TRBJ2-7 and V is TRBV19; perhaps TRBD1 as D (6 bases). Looked up from germline, CDR1 is LNHDA and CDR2 is SQIVND (reference sequence). V was cut by 4 bases and J by 2 bases, with 6 bases left in between. The CDR3 extends over 12 amino acids. The CDR3 DNA sequence: TGTGCCAGTAGTAGGGACACCTACGAGCAGTACTTC. It yields the protein CASSRDTYEQYF.

This clonotype was recorded a few times. This chain joins TRBV6-2 or TRBV6-3 and TRBJ2-7; 9 bases match TRBD2. The CDR3 consists of 16 residues. V trimming: 0 bases; J trimming: 4 bases; junction bases outside the gene matches: 7. CDR1 and CDR2 from the germline V gene are MNHEY and SVGEGT. The CDR3 bases are TGTGCCAGCAGTTACTCTCCCAGCGGGAGGTCTTACGAGCAGTACTTC. Translation: CASSYSPSGRSYEQYF.

The CDR3 here is CSAIRLAGGWNEQFF. The CDR3 nucleotides are TGCAGTGCTATCCGACTAGCGGGAGGTTGGAATGAGCAGTTCTTC. This chain uses TRBV20-1 with TRBJ2-1; 13 positions match TRBD2. The CDR3 extends over 15 amino acids. Germline CDR1 and CDR2: DFQATT and SNEGSKA (reference sequence). The J segment lost 7 bases and the V segment lost 4 bases, leaving 7 bases of the junction unmatched.

The rearrangement joins TRBV29-1 to TRBJ2-5, with TRBD2 matching over 7 bases. The trim removed 6 bases at V and 0 bases at J, leaving 1 base unmatched. The CDR3 runs 12 residues. The germline CDR1 and CDR2 sequences are SQVTM and ANQGSEA. The CDR3: CSVAGNQETQYF. The CDR3 bases are TGCAGCGTAGCGGGGAACCAAGAGACCCAGTACTTC.

The chain joins TRBV24-1 to TRBJ2-3, with D possibly matching TRBD2 (6 bases). This CDR3 region has 15 residues. CDR1 is KGHDR, CDR2 SFDVKD, per germline. V lost 7 bases and J 0 bases, leaving 13 bases between the germline ends. CDR3: CATRLTGTSTDTQYF. The CDR3 region has the DNA TGTGCCACCAGGTTGACGGGGACTAGCACAGATACGCAGTATTTT.

This rearrangement joins TRBV20-1 to TRBJ2-7; 7 nucleotides match TRBD1. Germline V gene lookup returns CDR1 DFQATT and CDR2 SNEGSKA (reference sequence). Trimming removed 1 base from V and 9 bases from J; junction bases left unmatched: 6. This CDR3 contains 12 residues. CDR3 nucleotide sequence: TGCAGTGCTAGAGCGACAGGGAAAGGGCAGTACTTC. This encodes CSARATGKGQYF.

The rearrangement uses TRBV28 and TRBJ1-2; D not certain. CDR3 length: 13 residues. The germline gives CDR1 MDHEN, CDR2 SYDVKM. Deletions cut 3 bases from V and 6 bases from J, with 11 bases between. CDR3 protein: CASSFYPRDGYTF. The CDR3 DNA sequence: TGTGCCAGCAGTTTTTACCCAAGGGATGGCTACACCTTC.

This chain uses TRBV20-1 with TRBJ2-2; 8 bases agree with TRBD2. CDR1 and CDR2 from the germline V gene are DFQATT and SNEGSKA (reference sequence). This CDR3 has 15 residues. V lost 4 bases and J lost 0; bases outside the gene matches: 4. CDR3 in DNA: TGCAGTGCTACCCCGGGAGGGGCGAACACCGGGGAGCTGTTTTTT. Protein product: CSATPGGANTGELFF.

The count of this clonotype is one. This chain uses TRBV5-4 with TRBJ2-3; TRBD2 matches at 12 bases. V lost 3 bases to trimming and J lost 4 bases; unmatched junction nucleotides: 3. The CDR3 consists of 15 residues. Germline CDR1 and CDR2: SGHNT and YYREEE (reference sequence). CDR3 coding DNA: TGTGCCAGCAGCTCTAGCGGGAGGGGGGCAGATACGCAGTATTTT. As protein: CASSSSGRGADTQYF.

The chain links TRBV28 to TRBJ2-5; 8 bases agree with TRBD2. CDR1 is MDHEN and CDR2 is SYDVKM in the germline V gene. The V gene end was trimmed by 4 bases and the J gene end by 5 bases; junction bases not matched to a gene: 9. The CDR3 consists of 15 residues. CDR3 nucleotide sequence: TGTGCCAGCAGTTCCGGGACTAGGGGTTCGGAGACCCAGTACTTC. Translation gives CASSSGTRGSETQYF.

The chain carries TRBV20-1 and TRBJ1-2, with TRBD1 matching over 7 bases. Germline values: CDR1 DFQATT, CDR2 SNEGSKA (reference sequence). The CDR3 runs 13 residues. J gave up 4 bases and V 5 bases, and 7 bases lay outside the gene matches. For the CDR3, the DNA is TGCAGTGCTCGACACCGGGACAGCTATGGCTACACCTTC. Translating it yields CSARHRDSYGYTF.

The chain employs TRBV15 and TRBJ2-4; 7 nucleotides line up with TRBD2. CDR1 LNHNV and CDR2 YYDKDF come from the germline V gene (reference sequence). V was pared by 1 base and J by 4 bases, with 4 bases of the junction left unmatched. The CDR3 has 15 amino acids. The CDR3 spells CATSRGPGGKNIQYF. CDR3 DNA: TGTGCCACCAGCAGAGGCCCCGGGGGGAAAAACATTCAGTACTTC.